This T cell receptor beta chain was recovered during a study of CD8 T cells in ankylosing spondylitis. Study outcomes and limitations: Typical of ankylosing spondylitis blood, it appeared, was a TCR beta motif of under 10 highly homologous variants.

This clonotype has a count of ten or more. What it binds is unknown. The authors made TCR beta libraries by quantitative 5'-RACE with molecular barcodes. TCRdb re-derived calls from the 5' RACE reads in MiXCR, one entry per CDR3 protein. This sample has more than 500,000 distinct CDR3 sequences; under 5.5% occur once, and the top ten carry under 4.5%. The trim removed 4 bases at V and 4 bases at J, leaving 9 bases unmatched. Germline CDR1 MNHEY, CDR2 SVGAGI. This CDR3 spans 17 amino acids. V is TRBV6-5 and J is TRBJ1-6; 8 bases fit TRBD1. The sequencing input was blood, either unsorted or a sorted T cell fraction (not recorded which). The TCR comes from a male donor with ankylosing spondylitis. The CDR3 here is CASSFGTGDFYNSPLHF. The CDR3 nucleotides read TGTGCCAGCAGTTTCGGGACAGGAGATTTTTATAATTCACCCCTCCACTTT.